This passage covers 22 T cell receptor beta chains from one sample sequenced in a study of blood T cells in healthy people across ages (dated by TCRdb to the mid-2010s). Library construction relied on 5' RACE. The sequencer listed for this sample is Illumina HiSeq 2500. A second PCR of about 6 to 12 cycles was run with a J-beta primer mix and a sample-barcoded 5' primer. TCRdb handled the public reads itself, with Q25 trimming in fastp and clone calling in MiXCR, and kept productive beta chains. Entries that share a CDR3 protein sequence are merged under the most common genes and DNA. The sample has 1.5 million to 1.8 million distinct CDR3 sequences on record, about 45% of them singletons. Over 3.5% of the sample is in the top ten clones. The sample consisted of blood. Every receptor here comes from a woman younger than 35 in good health.

This clonotype was observed a handful of times. The rearrangement joins TRBV7-2 to TRBJ2-5, with D tentatively TRBD1 (5 bases). The germline V gene has CDR1 SGHTA and CDR2 FQGNSA. This CDR3 is built from 14 residues. Trimming took 3 bases from V and 1 from J, leaving 9 bases between them. CDR3 nucleotide sequence: TGTGCCAGCAGCTTCGTGCAGGGCCAAGAGACCCAGTACTTC. Translation gives CASSFVQGQETQYF.

The gene calls are TRBV3-1 and TRBJ2-3; D is ambiguous. The CDR3 length is 15 residues. V shed 2 bases and J shed 2 bases, with 11 bases lying between them. Germline V gene data show CDR1 as LGHDT and CDR2 as YNNKEL (reference sequence). The CDR3 protein is CASSQTIRHTDTQYF. The DNA for the CDR3 is TGTGCCAGCAGCCAAACCATTAGACACACAGATACGCAGTATTTT.

The gene calls are TRBV7-9 and TRBJ2-5; TRBD1 might be the D (6 bases). The CDR3 covers 12 residues. V dropped 6 bases and J dropped 11 bases, with 16 bases sitting between them. Per the germline V gene, CDR1 is SEHNR and CDR2 is FQNEAQ (reference sequence). The CDR3 coding sequence is TGTGCCAGCAGGCCACAGGGTTATGAGCAGTACTTC. It encodes CASRPQGYEQYF.

This clonotype was observed a few times. V is TRBV11-2 and J is TRBJ1-2; D is ambiguous. With 7 bases removed from V and 6 bases from J, the gap between germline ends came to 18 bases. The germline CDR1 and CDR2 sequences are SGHAT and FQNNGV. This CDR3 has 14 amino acids. CDR3 DNA: TGTGCCAGCACCCCGCTGGTAGGGAGGAATGGCTACACCTTC. Residues: CASTPLVGRNGYTF.

V is TRBV19 and J is TRBJ1-5; no definite D call. The CDR3 runs to 13 residues. Germline CDR1 and CDR2: LNHDA and SQIVND (reference sequence). With 4 bases removed from V and 5 bases from J, the gap between germline ends came to 9 bases. The CDR3 is CASSTTDYQPQHF. CDR3 in DNA: TGTGCCAGTAGTACAACAGACTATCAGCCCCAGCATTTT.

V gene TRBV10-3 combines with J gene TRBJ1-1; a possible D gene is TRBD1 (5 bases). Germline loops: CDR1 ENHRY, CDR2 SYGVKD. This CDR3 contains 14 residues. V shed 7 bases and J shed 0 bases, with 12 bases lying between them. The CDR3 region is CAINAGTLNTEAFF. The CDR3 nucleotides are TGTGCCATCAACGCCGGGACGCTGAACACTGAAGCTTTCTTT.

V usage is TRBV25-1 and J usage is TRBJ2-7; TRBD1 matches 8 bases. This CDR3 region has 14 residues. Germline values: CDR1 MGHDK, CDR2 SYGVNS. Trimming removed 1 base from V and 5 bases from J; junction bases left unmatched: 4. CDR3 coding DNA: TGTGCCAGCAGTGAATCTCAGGGGGCGAACGAGCAGTACTTC. Translated: CASSESQGANEQYF.

A word on this clonotype: The junction does not match germline at one end; this may be a read error. The V gene is TRBV29-1, the J gene TRBJ2-6, with D maybe TRBD1 (5 bases). Germline assignment: CDR1 SQVTM and CDR2 ANQGSEA. CDR3 length equals 13 residues. The CDR3 region has the DNA TGCAGCGTTGAAGGGGTTGGGGCCGACGTCCTGACTTTC. Residues: CSVEGVGADVLTF.

The V and J genes are TRBV20-1 and TRBJ2-5; 7 bases match TRBD2. V trimming: 5 bases; J trimming: 2 bases; junction bases outside the gene matches: 11. The CDR3 spans 15 residues. CDR1 is DFQATT and CDR2 is SNEGSKA in the germline V gene (reference sequence). CDR3 DNA sequence: TGCAGTGCTGCGTGGGGACTATTCCTACAAGAGACCCAGTACTTC. Protein sequence: CSAAWGLFLQETQYF.

A few counts support this clonotype. The chain carries TRBV7-2 and TRBJ2-5; D not certain. This CDR3 spans 14 amino acids. V was pared by 3 bases and J by 0 bases, with 8 bases between. Germline lookup yields CDR1 SGHTA and CDR2 FQGNSA. DNA for the CDR3: TGTGCCAGCAGCTTTGACGGGTACCAAGAGACCCAGTACTTC. Its protein product is CASSFDGYQETQYF.

This clonotype turned up a few times. This chain links TRBV4-1 with TRBJ2-6; no clear D gene. Trimming cost V 5 bases and J 0 bases, with 14 bases left between them. Germline V gene lookup returns CDR1 MGHRA and CDR2 YSYEKL. The CDR3 spans 17 residues. The CDR3 spells CASSADIRPSGANVLTF. CDR3 coding DNA: TGCGCCAGCAGCGCCGACATCCGTCCCTCTGGGGCCAACGTCCTGACTTTC.

The rearrangement uses TRBV20-1 and TRBJ2-2, with 7 bases that match TRBD1. The germline V gene has CDR1 DFQATT and CDR2 SNEGSKA (reference sequence). The CDR3 loop spans 14 amino acids. V dropped 6 bases and J dropped 1; count of bases not matched to a gene: 5. CDR3 sequence: CSATDRVNTGELFF. As DNA, the CDR3 is TGCAGTGCGACTGACAGGGTGAACACCGGGGAGCTGTTTTTT.

The CDR3 region has the DNA TGTGCCAGCAGCTTAGGGCCCCGTTTTCCGGGACAGGGCACGAACACTGAAGCTTTCTTT. As protein: CASSLGPRFPGQGTNTEAFF. The V call is TRBV11-2, the J call TRBJ1-1; TRBD1 matches at 9 bases. Trimming took 1 base from V and 1 from J; bases not matched to a gene: 16. This CDR3 is 20 amino acids long. Germline assignment: CDR1 SGHAT and CDR2 FQNNGV.

This clonotype appeared once. Here the CDR3 DNA reads TGTGCCAGCAGTTACTCTTTAGGACAGGGGGTCAACCATGGCTACACCTTC. It encodes CASSYSLGQGVNHGYTF. This chain uses TRBV6-6 with TRBJ1-2; TRBD1 matches at 10 bases. The CDR3 contains 17 residues. The V segment lost 0 bases and the J segment 6 bases; nucleotides outside the gene matches: 10. Per the germline V gene, CDR1 is MNHNY and CDR2 is SVGAGI (reference sequence).

J is TRBJ1-2 and V is TRBV20-1; D is undetermined. CDR1 is DFQATT, CDR2 SNEGSKA, per germline (reference sequence). The CDR3 loop spans 14 amino acids. Between the trimmed V and J ends, which lost 0 bases and 6 bases, there was a span of 14 bases. The CDR3 here is CSARDRSATNGYTF. The CDR3 region has the DNA TGCAGTGCTAGAGATAGAAGCGCGACGAATGGCTACACCTTC.

The genes are TRBV7-9 and TRBJ2-7; D gene unclear. This CDR3 region has 14 residues. Trimming cost V 2 bases and J 2 bases, with 10 bases left between them. Germline V gene sequence: CDR1 SEHNR, CDR2 FQNEAQ (reference sequence). Here the CDR3 reads CASSLLVGTYEQYF. The CDR3 DNA reads TGTGCCAGCAGCTTATTGGTCGGAACCTACGAGCAGTACTTC.

This clonotype was seen a single time. The genes are TRBV6-5 and TRBJ2-7; 8 nucleotides agree with TRBD1. With V trimmed by 10 bases and J by 2 bases, 10 bases remained unmatched. Germline V lookup: CDR1 MNHEY, CDR2 SVGAGI. The CDR3 is 14 residues long. The CDR3 spells CATYAGGTPYEQYF. For the CDR3, the DNA is TGTGCCACCTATGCAGGGGGCACCCCCTACGAGCAGTACTTC.

CDR3 amino acids: CASSGREGFKNIQYF. CDR3 bases: TGTGCCAGCAGCGGTAGGGAGGGTTTCAAAAACATTCAGTACTTC. The chain is built from TRBV9 and TRBJ2-4, with 7 positions matching TRBD2. This CDR3 has 15 amino acids. Trimming cost V 3 bases and J 3 bases; bases outside gene matches: 6. The germline V gene has CDR1 SGDLS and CDR2 YYNGEE.

The chain carries TRBV4-1 and TRBJ2-3, with TRBD2 matching over 10 bases. From germline, CDR1 is MGHRA and CDR2 YSYEKL. The length of the CDR3 is 17 residues. V was clipped by 0 bases and J by 6 bases; unmatched bases: 9. The CDR3 here is CASSQDRGGTSVDTQYF. The CDR3 bases are TGCGCCAGCAGCCAAGATCGGGGAGGGACTAGCGTGGATACGCAGTATTTT.

This clonotype appeared a few times. CDR3 sequence: CSVGRGWTDTQYF. In nucleotides, the CDR3 is TGCAGCGTTGGCAGGGGTTGGACAGATACGCAGTATTTT. The chain joins TRBV29-1 to TRBJ2-3; D is perhaps TRBD1 (6 bases). V was shortened by 4 bases and J by 3 bases, with 11 bases between the two germline ends. The CDR3 extends over 13 amino acids. Germline loops: CDR1 SQVTM, CDR2 ANQGSEA.

This clonotype was found a few times. The chain carries TRBV4-3 and TRBJ2-7, with a possible D match to TRBD1 (6 bases). The CDR3 extends over 14 amino acids. Germline CDR1 is LGHNA and CDR2 is YSLEER. Between the trimmed V and J ends, which lost 0 bases and 4 bases, there was a span of 10 bases. The DNA for the CDR3 is TGCGCCAGCAGCCAAGACAGGGGAAAATACGAGCAGTACTTC. Its translation: CASSQDRGKYEQYF.

V usage is TRBV28 and J usage is TRBJ2-6; D is unresolved. CDR3 size: 14 residues. Trimming cost V 8 bases and J 4 bases, with 12 bases left between them. Germline CDR1 is MDHEN and CDR2 is SYDVKM. The CDR3 DNA reads TGTGCCAGCCGGCGGCCTTTGGGGGCCAACGTCCTGACTTTC. It yields the protein CASRRPLGANVLTF.